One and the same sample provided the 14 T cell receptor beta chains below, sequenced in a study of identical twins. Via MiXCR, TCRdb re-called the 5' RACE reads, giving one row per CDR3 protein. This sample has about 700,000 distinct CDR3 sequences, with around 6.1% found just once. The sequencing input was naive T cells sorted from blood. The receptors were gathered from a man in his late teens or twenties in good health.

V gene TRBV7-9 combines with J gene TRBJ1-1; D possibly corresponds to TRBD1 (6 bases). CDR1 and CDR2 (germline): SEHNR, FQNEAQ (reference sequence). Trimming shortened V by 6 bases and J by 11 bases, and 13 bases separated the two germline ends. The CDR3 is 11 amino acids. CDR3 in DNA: TGTGCCAGCAGGTCAACAGGGATTGCTTTCTTT. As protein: CASRSTGIAFF.

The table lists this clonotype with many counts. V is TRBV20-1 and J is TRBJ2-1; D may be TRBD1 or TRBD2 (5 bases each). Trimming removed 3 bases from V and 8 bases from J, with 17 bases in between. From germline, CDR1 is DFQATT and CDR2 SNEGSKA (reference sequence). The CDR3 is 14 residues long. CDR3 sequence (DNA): TGCAGTGCTAGCGAAGGTGGGACGGACGATGAGCAGTTCTTC. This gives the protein CSASEGGTDDEQFF.

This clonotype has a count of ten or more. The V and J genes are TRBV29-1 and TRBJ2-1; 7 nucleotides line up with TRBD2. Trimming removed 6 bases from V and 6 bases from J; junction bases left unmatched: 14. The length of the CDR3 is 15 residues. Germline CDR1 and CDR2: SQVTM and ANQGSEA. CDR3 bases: TGCAGCGTCGAACCGAGCGCGGGAGACTCCAATGAGCAGTTCTTC. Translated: CSVEPSAGDSNEQFF.

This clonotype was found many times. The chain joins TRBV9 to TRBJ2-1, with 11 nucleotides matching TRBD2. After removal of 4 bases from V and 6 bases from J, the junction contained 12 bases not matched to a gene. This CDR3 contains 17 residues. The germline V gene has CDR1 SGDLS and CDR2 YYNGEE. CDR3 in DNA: TGTGCCAGCAGCCCGAGCCTACTAGCGGGAGTCCCCAATGAGCAGTTCTTC. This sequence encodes CASSPSLLAGVPNEQFF.

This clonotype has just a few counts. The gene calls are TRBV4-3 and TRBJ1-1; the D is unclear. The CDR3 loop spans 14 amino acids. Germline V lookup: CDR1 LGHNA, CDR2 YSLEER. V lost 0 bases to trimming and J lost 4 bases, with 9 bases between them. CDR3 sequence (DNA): TGCGCCAGCAGCCAAGAAAGGGAAGGCACTGAAGCTTTCTTT. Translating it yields CASSQEREGTEAFF.

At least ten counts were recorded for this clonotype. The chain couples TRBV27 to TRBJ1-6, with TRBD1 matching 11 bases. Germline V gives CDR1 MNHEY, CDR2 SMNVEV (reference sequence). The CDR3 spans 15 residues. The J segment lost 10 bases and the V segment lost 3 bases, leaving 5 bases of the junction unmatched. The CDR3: CASSFAGQGGSPLHF. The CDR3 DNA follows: TGTGCCAGCAGTTTTGCGGGACAGGGGGGATCACCCCTCCACTTT.

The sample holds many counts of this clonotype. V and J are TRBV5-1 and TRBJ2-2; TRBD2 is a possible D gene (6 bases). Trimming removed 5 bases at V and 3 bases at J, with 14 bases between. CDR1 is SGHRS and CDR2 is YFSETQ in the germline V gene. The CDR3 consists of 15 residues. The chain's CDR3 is CASRPAGLHTGELFF. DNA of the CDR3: TGCGCCAGCAGACCGGCGGGGCTGCACACCGGGGAGCTGTTTTTT.

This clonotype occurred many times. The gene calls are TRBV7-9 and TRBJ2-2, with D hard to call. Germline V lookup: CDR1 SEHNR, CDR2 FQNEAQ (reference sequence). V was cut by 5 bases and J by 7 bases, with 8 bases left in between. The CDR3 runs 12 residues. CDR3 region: CASSVENGELFF. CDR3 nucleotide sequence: TGTGCCAGCAGCGTTGAGAACGGGGAGCTGTTTTTT.

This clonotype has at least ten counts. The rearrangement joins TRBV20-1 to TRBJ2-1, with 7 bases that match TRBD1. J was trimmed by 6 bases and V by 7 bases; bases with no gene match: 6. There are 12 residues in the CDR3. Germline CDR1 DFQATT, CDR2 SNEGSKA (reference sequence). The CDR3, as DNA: TGCAGTGGCCAGGGGGAGAGCAATGAGCAGTTCTTC. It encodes CSGQGESNEQFF.

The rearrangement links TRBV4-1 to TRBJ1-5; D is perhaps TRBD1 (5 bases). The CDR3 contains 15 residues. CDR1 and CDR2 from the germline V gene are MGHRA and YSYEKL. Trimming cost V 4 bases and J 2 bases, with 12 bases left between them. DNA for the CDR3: TGCGCCAGCAGCCCCGTTGGGGGGGGCAATCAGCCCCAGCATTTT. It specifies CASSPVGGGNQPQHF.

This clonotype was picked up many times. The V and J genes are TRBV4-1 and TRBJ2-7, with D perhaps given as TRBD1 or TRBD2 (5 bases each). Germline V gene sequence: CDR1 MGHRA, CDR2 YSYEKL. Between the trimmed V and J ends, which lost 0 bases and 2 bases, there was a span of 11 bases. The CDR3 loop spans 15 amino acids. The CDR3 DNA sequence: TGCGCCAGCAGCCAAGATTGGTGGGGGACCTACGAGCAGTACGTC. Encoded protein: CASSQDWWGTYEQYV.

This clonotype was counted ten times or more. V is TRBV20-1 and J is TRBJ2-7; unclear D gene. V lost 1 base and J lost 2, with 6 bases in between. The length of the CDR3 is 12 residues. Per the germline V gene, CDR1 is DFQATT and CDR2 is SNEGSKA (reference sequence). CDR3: CSARGDPYEQYF. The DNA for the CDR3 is TGCAGTGCTAGAGGAGACCCCTACGAGCAGTACTTC.

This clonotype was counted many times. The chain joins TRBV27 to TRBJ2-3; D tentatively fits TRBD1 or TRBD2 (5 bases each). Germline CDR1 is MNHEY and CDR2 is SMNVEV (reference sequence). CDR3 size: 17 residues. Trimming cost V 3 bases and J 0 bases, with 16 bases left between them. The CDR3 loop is CASSFTGTPYSTDTQYF. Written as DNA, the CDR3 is TGTGCCAGCAGTTTTACCGGGACCCCATATAGCACAGATACGCAGTATTTT.

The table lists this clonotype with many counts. The CDR3 nucleotides read TGTGCCAGCAGTCTACCCCAGTCAAATGAAGCTTTCTTT. Protein sequence: CASSLPQSNEAFF. The genes are TRBV12-3 or TRBV12-4 and TRBJ1-1; D gene unclear. The CDR3 consists of 13 residues. Trimming took off 5 bases at V and 7 bases at J, with 14 bases between the two ends.